This TCR beta chain was observed in a study of blood T cell repertoires in COVID-19 (dated by TCRdb to about 2020). Background on the whole study: The collaborator samples originated in the United States, Italy and Spain and spanned the acute and convalescent phases of COVID-19. The material from the prospective study consisted of cDNA or gDNA derived from T cells, B-cell-depleted T cells, or PBMCs. Subjects who had been exposed to COVID-19, were actively infected with it, or had recovered from it provided the deeply sampled blood TCRbeta repertoires that made up the dataset. The repertoires were made available in a free public database intended to serve as a resource for research on the immune response to SARS-CoV-2. The samples were drawn from two sources: the first 160 participants of the ongoing ImmuneRACE study, and over 950 subjects contributed by 6 global collaborators. Nearly every sample came with metadata listing a de-identified subject ID, COVID-19 status, age in years and sex. HLA class I and class II types, where available, came from metadata supplied by the sample provider rather than from assay-based typing. What the research found in general, with its limitations: The quantity of clinical and demographic metadata differed by source and by participant and was supplied without curation.

Of note for this clone: The specificity of this receptor is unknown. No base quality values were provided; no much bigger clone lies one nucleotide off.

Samples from volunteer blood donors who had recovered from COVID-19 were contributed by a second Seattle source. Whole blood was collected in K2EDTA tubes by collaborating institutions according to the institutions' own protocols. For TCRbeta analysis, collaborator samples were shipped as frozen whole blood, as isolated PBMCs, or as DNA extracted from either sample type. The immunoSEQ Assay, a bias-controlled multiplex PCR, was used to amplify TCRbeta CDR3 regions from genomic DNA. In the authors' own workflow: Within the assay, amplification of reference gene primers was used to estimate how many nucleated cells each sample contained. Sequence reads were collapsed and filtered to measure the absolute abundance of every unique TCRbeta CDR3 rearrangement. Productive Simpson clonality was computed per sample as the square root of Simpson's diversity index over productive rearrangements. In its TCRdb copy, this immuneACCESS table keeps in-frame sequences only and misses some clones. Where compared with another copy, unresolved V genes explain less than half of these, and the others have no known cause. V and J calls and clone size are given by that table; D and trimming were obtained from the DNA. This sample gives about 120,000 clones in total; roughly nine tenths of them show up just once. Approximately 7.2% of the sample belongs to the ten largest clones.

The germline V gene supplies CDR1 MNHEY and CDR2 SVGAGI. The trim is 5 bases for V and 3 bases for J, with a gap of 11 bases between the germline ends. The CDR3 holds 14 amino acids from the cysteine to the phenylalanine. Only the CDR3 region is kept as DNA, spanning 42 bases read in frame from base 1. The source material was peripheral blood. The sequence is built from TRBV6-5 and TRBJ1-5, with TRBD1 tentatively as D gene (6 bases match). This TCR was recovered from a man aged 65-85 years who had recovered from COVID-19. The DNA is as follows: TGTGCCAGCAGTCGACAGGTTTCCAATCAGCCCCAGCATTTT. Its protein product is CASSRQVSNQPQHF.